These T cell receptor beta chains were read from a single sample in a study of technical replicates of blood from a few donors. This table comes from immunoSEQ multiplex PCR, and its TCRdb copy is limited to in-frame clones, with some not included. The sample includes about 100,000 clones, almost 96% seen only once; the top ten take approximately 0.22%. Sequenced: T cells isolated from PBMCs. The receptors shown here come from a human donor in good health. CDR3s include the opening cysteine and the closing phenylalanine or tryptophan. D genes are given only for firm matches. Only part of the rows carry a size: once, few, many, or a class if the clone is expanded.

size	D	V	J	DNA	CDR3
NA	NA	TRBV18	TRBJ1-1	TGTGCCAGCTCACCGTTCGACAGTCTGAACACTGAAGCTTTCTTT	CASSPFDSLNTEAFF
once	NA	TRBV28	TRBJ1-2	TGTGCCAGCAGCCGGGAGTATTACACCTTC	CASSREYYTF
once	TRBD1	TRBV19	TRBJ2-7	TGTGCCAGTAGCCCCTTCAGGGGGACAGAGATATTTGGGCAGTACTTC	CASSPFRGTEIFGQYF
once	TRBD2	TRBV5-4	TRBJ2-7	TGTGCCAGCAGCCTGCGGGCGGGAGGATCCTACGAGCAGTACTTC	CASSLRAGGSYEQYF
NA	TRBD1	TRBV29-1	TRBJ1-1	TGCAGCGTAACCGACATGGACAGGGGGCGGCCTGAAGCTTTCTTT	CSVTDMDRGRPEAFF
NA	NA	TRBV10-1	TRBJ2-1	TGCGCCAGCAGTGACGGCAGATCAGGCGTAGATGAGCAGTTCTTC	CASSDGRSGVDEQFF
NA	NA	TRBV29-1	TRBJ2-3	TGCAGCGTTGAAGGCCAGGGAAAGGCAGATACGCAGTATTTT	CSVEGQGKADTQYF
NA	TRBD1	TRBV11-2	TRBJ1-1	TGTGCCAGCAGGGGACAGGGGCGCTTTAGGGACACTGAAGCTTTCTTT	CASRGQGRFRDTEAFF
NA	TRBD2	TRBV2	TRBJ2-3	TGTGCCAGCAGTGAGTTCGGGACTAGGGGCACAGATACGCAGTATTTT	CASSEFGTRGTDTQYF
NA	TRBD2	TRBV2	TRBJ2-5	TGTGCCAGCAGACTAGCGGGGCTCCCGGCTCCACGTCAGTACTTC	CASRLAGLPAPRQYF
NA	NA	TRBV18	TRBJ1-2	TGTGCCAGCTCACCACCGAGGGTCGGGGGCTACACCTTC	CASSPPRVGGYTF
NA	TRBD1	TRBV5-1	TRBJ1-6	TGCGCCAGCAGGACGGGACAGGTGAATTCACCCCTCCACTTT	CASRTGQVNSPLHF
NA	NA	TRBV7-9	TRBJ1-5	TGTGCCAGCAGCTTAGCAGGGAGCGATCAGCCCCAGCATTTT	CASSLAGSDQPQHF
once	NA	TRBV7-9	TRBJ1-1	TGTGCCAGCAGACTGACAGACCTGAACACTGAAGCTTTCTTT	CASRLTDLNTEAFF
once	NA	TRBV11-2	TRBJ1-1	TGTGCCAGCAGCTCCCCACGGCGGTCGGGAGAAAGAACTGAAGCTTTCTTT	CASSSPRRSGERTEAFF
NA	NA	TRBV7-9	TRBJ2-3	TGTGCCAGCAGCTCCTACCTCACGGGGAGCACAGATACGCAGTATTTT	CASSSYLTGSTDTQYF
NA	TRBD1	TRBV6-1	TRBJ2-1	TGTGCCAGCTGCAGGGGGCCGGAATACAATGAGCAGTTCTTC	CASCRGPEYNEQFF
NA	TRBD2	TRBV5-1	TRBJ2-1	TGCGCCAGCAGCCGGGGACTAGCGGGAGGGCTCGACAATGAGCAGTTCTTC	CASSRGLAGGLDNEQFF
once	TRBD2	TRBV9	TRBJ2-3	TGTGCCAGCAGCGAGCCCTCATCAACTAGCGGGAGGGCCTTAGGCACAGATACGCAGTATTTT	CASSEPSSTSGRALGTDTQYF
NA	NA	TRBV6-5	TRBJ1-5	TGTGCCAGCAGTTTCGACTCGGGGCAGCCCCAGCATTTT	CASSFDSGQPQHF
once	TRBD1	TRBV18	TRBJ2-7	TGTGCCAGCTCACCCTCGACAGGGTTCTACGAGCAGTACTTC	CASSPSTGFYEQYF
NA	TRBD1	TRBV6-6	TRBJ1-4	TGTGCCAGCAGTAAGCAGGGGGCGGGTAATGAAAAACTGTTTTTT	CASSKQGAGNEKLFF
NA	TRBD1	TRBV7-2	TRBJ1-1	TGTGCCAGCAGCTCCGGGGGACAGATGAACACTGAAGCTTTCTTT	CASSSGGQMNTEAFF
NA	TRBD1	TRBV10-3	TRBJ2-3	TGTGCCATCAGTGAGCGGGGACAGGGAGTGGGCACAGATACGCAGTATTTT	CAISERGQGVGTDTQYF
NA	NA	TRBV27	TRBJ2-7	TGTGCCAGCACTCTAGGGGATCCGGGCGTTTACGAGCAGTACTTC	CASTLGDPGVYEQYF
NA	NA	TRBV10-2	TRBJ1-1	TGCGCCAGCAGTGGCTACGAGGAAGCTTTCTTT	CASSGYEEAFF
many	NA	TRBV25-1	TRBJ1-1	TGTGCCAGCAGTTCCCTAGAGGGGAACACTGAAGCTTTCTTT	CASSSLEGNTEAFF
NA	TRBD1	TRBV10-3	TRBJ1-1	TGTGCCATCAGTCCGGGACAGGGTAGTACTGAAGCTTTCTTT	CAISPGQGSTEAFF
NA	TRBD1	TRBV30	TRBJ1-2	TGTGCCTGGAGTGTACTACAGGGGTATGGCTACACCTTC	CAWSVLQGYGYTF
NA	NA	TRBV27	TRBJ2-1	TGTGCCAGCGGATCCGGGACTCGACCCTACAATGAGCAGTTCTTC	CASGSGTRPYNEQFF
NA	NA	TRBV7-8	TRBJ1-3	TGTGCCAGCAGCTTACAGGTCTTCGGAAACACCATATATTTT	CASSLQVFGNTIYF
NA	NA	TRBV7-9	TRBJ2-7	TGTGCCAGCAGCTTAGAGGAGGGGGCCTTTGCCGAGCAGTACTTC	CASSLEEGAFAEQYF
NA	TRBD1	TRBV10-3	TRBJ2-1	TGTGCCATCAGTGGGGACAGGGGGCTTGTGGATGAGCAGTTCTTC	CAISGDRGLVDEQFF
NA	TRBD1	TRBV6-1	TRBJ2-7	TGTGCCAGCCTTTCCGGGACAGGGGACCACGAGCAGTACTTC	CASLSGTGDHEQYF
NA	NA	TRBV28	TRBJ1-5	TGTGCCAGCAGTTCCCCAGGGGCCGGGGATCAGCCCCAGCATTTT	CASSSPGAGDQPQHF
NA	NA	TRBV6-5	TRBJ2-6	TGTGCCAGCAGTGTCAGTTACTCTGGGGCCAACGTCCTGACTTTC	CASSVSYSGANVLTF